The 7 T cell receptor beta chains below come from one sample, sequenced in a study of cytomegalovirus exposure and HLA in healthy donors. Amplification used 60 Vbeta primers and 13 Jbeta primers. The method was immunoSEQ multiplex PCR; TCRdb's version includes in-frame clones alone and lacks a portion of them. The listing contains 25,000 to 35,000 clones. The sample consisted of PBMCs. Source of these receptors: a man aged 40-49 years in good health and CMV-seronegative.

V gene TRBV18 combines with J gene TRBJ1-4, with 7 positions matching TRBD1. The CDR3 totals 15 residues. CDR1 KGHSH and CDR2 LQKENI come from the germline V gene. V gave up 1 base and J gave up 7 bases; unmatched junction bases: 6. Here the CDR3 reads CASSPLQGESEKLFF. CDR3 nucleotide sequence: TGTGCCAGCTCACCACTTCAGGGGGAGAGTGAAAAACTGTTTTTT.

On this clone: A read error may produce the germline difference seen at one junction end. This chain joins TRBV5-1 and TRBJ2-7, with 10 bases that match TRBD2. Germline values: CDR1 SGHRS, CDR2 YFSETQ. There are 15 residues in the CDR3. The CDR3 DNA sequence: TGCGCCAGCAGCTTGGAGATAGCGGGAGGCCTCGAGCAGTCCTTC. Translating gives CASSLEIAGGLEQSF.

The rearrangement uses TRBV6-6 and TRBJ2-1, with TRBD2 matching over 9 bases. CDR3 length: 15 residues. V gave up 10 bases and J gave up 5 bases; unmatched junction bases: 12. Germline V gives CDR1 MNHNY, CDR2 SVGAGI (reference sequence). CDR3 amino acids: CATSPIAGVDNEQFF. DNA of the CDR3: TGTGCCACCTCTCCCATAGCGGGAGTCGACAATGAGCAGTTCTTC.

Here the CDR3 reads CASSLELGETQYF. As DNA, the CDR3 is TGTGCCAGCAGCTTGGAGTTAGGAGAGACCCAGTACTTC. J is TRBJ2-5 and V is TRBV27; no definite D call. Trimming shortened V by 6 bases and J by 4 bases, and 12 bases separated the two germline ends. Germline-derived CDR1 and CDR2 are MNHEY and SMNVEV (reference sequence). The CDR3 consists of 13 residues.

The chain carries TRBV28 and TRBJ1-2; 7 positions agree with TRBD1. Trimming cost V 4 bases and J 5 bases; bases outside gene matches: 19. The CDR3 sequence is 18 residues long. Germline V gives CDR1 MDHEN, CDR2 SYDVKM. The CDR3 loop reads CASSSVQGSDSFGYGYTF. The CDR3 nucleotides are TGTGCCAGCAGTTCAGTACAGGGGTCAGACTCCTTTGGATATGGCTACACCTTC.

The chain joins TRBV23-1 to TRBJ2-6; 11 bases agree with TRBD1. TRBV23-1 qualifies as an ORF whose function is uncertain. The CDR3 spans 17 residues. V dropped 7 bases and J dropped 0; count of bases not matched to a gene: 5. CDR3 coding DNA: TGCGCCAGCACCCTCGGGACAGGGGGCTCTGGGGCCAACGTCCTGACTTTC. Translated: CASTLGTGGSGANVLTF.

The chain combines TRBV29-1 with TRBJ1-2; 7 nucleotides line up with TRBD1. There are 13 residues in the CDR3. From germline, CDR1 is SQVTM and CDR2 ANQGSEA. V dropped 3 bases and J dropped 4; count of bases not matched to a gene: 5. CDR3 in amino acids: CSVDGQAPYGYTF. The CDR3 coding sequence is TGCAGCGTTGACGGACAGGCACCCTATGGCTACACCTTC.